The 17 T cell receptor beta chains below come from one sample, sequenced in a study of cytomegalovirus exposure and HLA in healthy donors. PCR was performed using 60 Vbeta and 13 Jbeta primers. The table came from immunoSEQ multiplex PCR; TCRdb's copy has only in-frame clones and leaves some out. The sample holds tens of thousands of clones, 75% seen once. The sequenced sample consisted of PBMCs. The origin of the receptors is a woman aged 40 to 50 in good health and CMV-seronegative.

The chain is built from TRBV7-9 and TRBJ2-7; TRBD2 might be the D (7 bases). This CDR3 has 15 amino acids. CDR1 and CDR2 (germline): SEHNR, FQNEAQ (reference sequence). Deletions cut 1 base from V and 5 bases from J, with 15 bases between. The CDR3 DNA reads TGTGCCAGCAGCTTAGAACAGGGAGGGTTTAACGAGCAGTACTTC. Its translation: CASSLEQGGFNEQYF.

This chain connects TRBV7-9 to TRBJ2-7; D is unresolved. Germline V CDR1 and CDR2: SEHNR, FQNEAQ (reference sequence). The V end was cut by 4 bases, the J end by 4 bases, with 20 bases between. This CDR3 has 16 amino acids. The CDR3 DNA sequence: TGTGCCAGCAGCTCTTTAGTCACCGGCCGAGGATACGAGCAGTACTTC. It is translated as CASSSLVTGRGYEQYF.

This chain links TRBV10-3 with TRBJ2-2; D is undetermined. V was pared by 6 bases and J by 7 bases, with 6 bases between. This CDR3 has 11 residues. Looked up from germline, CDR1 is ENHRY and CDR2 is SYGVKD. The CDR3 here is CAISAYGELFF. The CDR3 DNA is TGTGCCATCAGCGCGTACGGGGAGCTGTTTTTT.

The CDR3 loop is CASSSSGGSYEQYF. The CDR3 nucleotides read TGTGCCAGCAGCTCCTCGGGAGGGTCCTACGAGCAGTACTTC. The chain links TRBV5-6 to TRBJ2-7; 8 bases align to TRBD2. Germline V CDR1 and CDR2: SGHDT, YYEEEE. With V trimmed by 3 bases and J by 1 base, 3 bases remained unmatched. The CDR3 runs 14 residues.

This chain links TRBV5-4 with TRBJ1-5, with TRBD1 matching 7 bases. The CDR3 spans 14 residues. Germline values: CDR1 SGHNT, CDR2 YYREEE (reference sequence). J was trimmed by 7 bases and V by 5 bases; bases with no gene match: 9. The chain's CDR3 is CASRPDRDGQPQHF. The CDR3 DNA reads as TGTGCCAGCAGACCTGACAGGGATGGGCAGCCCCAGCATTTT.

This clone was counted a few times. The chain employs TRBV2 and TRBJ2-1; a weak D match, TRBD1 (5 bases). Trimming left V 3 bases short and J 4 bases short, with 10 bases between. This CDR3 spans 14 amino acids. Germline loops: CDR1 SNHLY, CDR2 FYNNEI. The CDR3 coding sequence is TGTGCCAGCAGTGACCAGGGCAGATACAATGAGCAGTTCTTC. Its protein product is CASSDQGRYNEQFF.

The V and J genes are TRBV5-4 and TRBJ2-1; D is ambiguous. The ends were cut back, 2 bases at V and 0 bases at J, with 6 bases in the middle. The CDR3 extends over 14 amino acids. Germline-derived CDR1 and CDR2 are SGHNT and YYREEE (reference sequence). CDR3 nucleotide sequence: TGTGCCAGCAGCTTTTTCAGCTCCTACAATGAGCAGTTCTTC. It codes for CASSFFSSYNEQFF. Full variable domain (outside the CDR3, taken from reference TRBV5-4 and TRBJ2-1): ETGVTQSPTHLIKTRGQQVTLRCSSQSGHNTVSWYQQALGQGPQFIFQYYREEENGRGNFPPRFSGLQFPNYSSELNVNALELDDSALYLCASSFFSSYNEQFFGPGTRLTVL.

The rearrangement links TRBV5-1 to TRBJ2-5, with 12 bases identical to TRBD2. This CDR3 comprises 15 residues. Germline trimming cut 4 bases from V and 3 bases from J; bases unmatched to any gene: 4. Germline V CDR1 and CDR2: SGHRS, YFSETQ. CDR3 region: CASSPPSGREETQYF. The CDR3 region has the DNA TGCGCCAGCAGCCCCCCTAGCGGGAGGGAAGAGACCCAGTACTTC.

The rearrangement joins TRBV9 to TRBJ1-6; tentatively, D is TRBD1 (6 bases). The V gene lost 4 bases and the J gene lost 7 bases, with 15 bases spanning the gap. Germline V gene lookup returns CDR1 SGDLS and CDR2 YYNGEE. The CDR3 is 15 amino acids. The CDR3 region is CASSPRQGINSPLHF. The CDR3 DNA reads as TGTGCCAGCAGCCCCAGGCAGGGGATAAATTCACCCCTCCACTTT.

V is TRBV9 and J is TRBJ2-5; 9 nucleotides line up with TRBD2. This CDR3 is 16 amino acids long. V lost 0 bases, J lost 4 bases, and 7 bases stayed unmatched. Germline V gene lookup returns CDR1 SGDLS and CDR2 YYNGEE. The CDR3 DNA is TGTGCCAGCAGCGTAGGAGGCGGGGGGGCCGGAGAGACCCAGTACTTC. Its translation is CASSVGGGGAGETQYF.

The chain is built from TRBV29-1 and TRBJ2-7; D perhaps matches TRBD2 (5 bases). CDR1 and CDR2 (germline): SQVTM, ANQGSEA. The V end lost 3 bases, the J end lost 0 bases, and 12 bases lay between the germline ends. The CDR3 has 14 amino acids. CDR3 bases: TGCAGCGTTGAGGACCCCGGGATCTCCTACGAGCAGTACTTC. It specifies CSVEDPGISYEQYF.

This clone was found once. Here the CDR3 reads CSVEDRGVGGQYF. CDR3 sequence (DNA): TGCAGCGTTGAAGATCGGGGAGTAGGAGGGCAGTACTTC. V gene TRBV29-1 combines with J gene TRBJ2-7; weak D call: TRBD2 (5 bases). Looked up from germline, CDR1 is SQVTM and CDR2 is ANQGSEA. CDR3 length equals 13 residues. V dropped 0 bases and J dropped 9 bases, with 15 bases sitting between them.

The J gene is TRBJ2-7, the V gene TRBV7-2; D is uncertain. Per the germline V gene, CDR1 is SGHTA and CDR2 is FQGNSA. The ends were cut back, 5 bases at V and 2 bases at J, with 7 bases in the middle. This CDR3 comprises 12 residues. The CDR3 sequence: CASSPTTYEQYF. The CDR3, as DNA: TGTGCCAGCAGCCCAACTACCTACGAGCAGTACTTC.

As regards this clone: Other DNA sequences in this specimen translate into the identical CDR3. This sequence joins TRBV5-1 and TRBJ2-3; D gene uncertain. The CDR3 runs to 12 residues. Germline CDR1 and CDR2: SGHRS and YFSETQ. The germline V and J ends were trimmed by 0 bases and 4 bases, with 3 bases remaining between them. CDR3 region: CASSLAADTQYF. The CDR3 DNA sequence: TGCGCCAGCAGCTTGGCCGCAGATACGCAGTATTTT.

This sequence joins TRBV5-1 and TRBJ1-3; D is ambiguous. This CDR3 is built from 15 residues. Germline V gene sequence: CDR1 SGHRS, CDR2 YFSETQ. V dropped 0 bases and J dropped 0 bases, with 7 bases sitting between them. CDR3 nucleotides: TGCGCCAGCAGCTTGGAAGGGAGCTCTGGAAACACCATATATTTT. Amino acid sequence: CASSLEGSSGNTIYF.

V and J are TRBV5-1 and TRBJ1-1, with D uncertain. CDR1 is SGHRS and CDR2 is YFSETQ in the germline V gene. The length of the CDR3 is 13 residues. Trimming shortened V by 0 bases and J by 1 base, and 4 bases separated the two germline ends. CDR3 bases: TGCGCCAGCAGCTTGGTTAGGAACACTGAAGCTTTCTTT. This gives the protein CASSLVRNTEAFF. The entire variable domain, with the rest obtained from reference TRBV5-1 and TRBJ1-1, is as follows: KAGVTQTPRYLIKTRGQQVTLSCSPISGHRSVSWYQQTPGQGLQFLFEYFSETQRNKGNFPGRFSGRQFSNSRSEMNVSTLELGDSALYLCASSLVRNTEAFFGQGTRLTVV.

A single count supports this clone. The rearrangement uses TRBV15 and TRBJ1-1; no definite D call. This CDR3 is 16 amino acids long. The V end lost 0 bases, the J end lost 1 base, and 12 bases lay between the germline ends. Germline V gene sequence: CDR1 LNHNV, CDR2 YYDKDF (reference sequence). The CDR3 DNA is TGTGCCACCAGCAGAGACGGTCCTACCCGGAACACTGAAGCTTTCTTT. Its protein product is CATSRDGPTRNTEAFF.